This T cell receptor (beta chain) was recorded in a study of T-cell reconstitution after alpha-beta-depleted transplantation in children. Study-wide points: Diversity and T-cell counts at one year after transplant derived mostly from new T cells. Surviving recipient cells, namely T cells and thymic progenitors, were the source of high day-60 TCRbeta diversity in some patients. Approximately two months post-transplant, alpha-beta T cells reportedly originated from several hundred expanded graft clones.

V lost 3 bases, J lost 3 bases, and 12 bases lay in between. Germline loops: CDR1 MDHEN, CDR2 SYDVKM. The CDR3 runs 14 residues. This sample's TCRbeta library carried unique molecular identifier barcodes. Using its own MiXCR run on the PCR reads, TCRdb lists one record per CDR3 protein. The repertoire holds 500,000 to 650,000 distinct CDR3 sequences, roughly an eighth seen once, with 14% in the top ten. This clonotype occurred a few times. No antigen is known for it. The sample here was PBMCs, mostly from graft donor cells, taken 180 days after TCRalphabeta/CD19-depleted stem cell transplant. This receptor was identified in a female patient aged 2 to 10 who had a stem cell transplant for aplastic anemia, so the T cells may come from the graft donor. This sequence joins TRBV28 and TRBJ2-7; D is possibly TRBD2 (7 bases). Written as DNA, the CDR3 is TGTGCCAGCAGTTTGGCAGGGGACTACTACGAGCAGTACTTC. Residues: CASSLAGDYYEQYF.